This T cell receptor beta chain originates from a study of T cell clonality in common variable immunodeficiency. This clone was counted ten times or more. The read ends 3 residues early relative to the CDR3; the germline J gene fills the gap. V was cut by 1 base and J by 4 bases, with 6 bases left in between. CDR3 length: 13 residues. The data were produced by immunoSEQ multiplex PCR, yet TCRdb's version contains in-frame clones alone and is incomplete. Observed in the sample are 55,000 to 65,000 clones, none of them singletons. Sequenced: peripheral blood mononuclear cells. The rearrangement joins TRBV12-3 or TRBV12-4 to TRBJ2-3; D uncertain. This sequence originates from a person between 18 and 75 years old in good health. The CDR3 protein is CASSLGGPDTQYF. CDR3 bases read: TGTGCCAGCAGTTTAGGAGGCCCAGATACG.